The 8 T cell receptor beta chains in this list originate from one sample, sequenced in a study of blood T cell repertoires in COVID-19. Profiled with immunoSEQ multiplex PCR; TCRdb holds only in-frame clones, not every one. The sample has approximately 37,000 clones, 80% to 90% seen once; the top ten hold 4.5% to 6.5%. The sample was peripheral blood. The receptors originated from a man aged 35-49 years with active COVID-19.

V usage is TRBV6-5 and J usage is TRBJ1-6, with D possibly TRBD1 on 5 matching bases. The CDR3 spans 16 residues. The germline CDR1 and CDR2 sequences are MNHEY and SVGAGI. V was cut by 4 bases and J by 10 bases, with 20 bases left in between. The CDR3 coding sequence is TGTGCCAGCAGTTGGGGGGGGAGGGTCCGAGCGTCACCCCTCCACTTT. Its translation: CASSWGGRVRASPLHF.

The CDR3, as DNA: TGCGCCAGCAGCTCGGGACTAGCGGGAGGGCCAGATACGCAGTATTTT. It specifies CASSSGLAGGPDTQYF. V usage is TRBV5-1 and J usage is TRBJ2-3, with 16 bases identical to TRBD2. CDR3 size: 16 residues. The ends lost 3 bases at V and 4 bases at J; junction bases unmatched: 2. Germline V CDR1 and CDR2: SGHRS, YFSETQ.

The chain uses TRBV7-2 and TRBJ2-7, with 9 bases aligning to TRBD1. The CDR3 covers 15 residues. V dropped 3 bases and J dropped 3; count of bases not matched to a gene: 6. CDR1 SGHTA and CDR2 FQGNSA come from the germline V gene. In DNA, the CDR3 is TGTGCCAGCAGCTTTTCCGGACAGGGGCTCTACGAGCAGTACTTC. Amino acids: CASSFSGQGLYEQYF. Filled out from reference TRBV7-2 and TRBJ2-7, the complete variable domain reads GAGVSQSPSNKVTEKGKDVELRCDPISGHTALYWYRQSLGQGLEFLIYFQGNSAPDKSGLPSDRFSAERTGGSVSTLTIQRTQQEDSAVYLCASSFSGQGLYEQYFGPGTRLTVT.

This clone was counted once. CDR3 in DNA: TGCGCCAGCAGCTTAGGGACAGACTACAATGAGCAGTTCTTC. Translating gives CASSLGTDYNEQFF. The J gene is TRBJ2-1, the V gene TRBV5-1, with TRBD1 matching over 7 bases. In germline, CDR1 is SGHRS, CDR2 YFSETQ. The CDR3 is made up of 14 amino acids. With 2 bases clipped from V and 3 bases from J, the junction kept 2 bases outside the gene matches.

The chain links TRBV12-5 to TRBJ2-1, with 11 bases lining up with TRBD1. Looked up from germline, CDR1 is LGHNT and CDR2 is FRNRAP. V lost 1 base, J lost 7 bases, and 6 bases stayed unmatched. CDR3 length equals 16 residues. The CDR3 is CASGLGSGQGVNEQFF. The DNA of the CDR3 is TGTGCTAGTGGTTTGGGGTCGGGACAGGGGGTTAATGAGCAGTTCTTC. The full variable domain, in which reference TRBV12-5 and TRBJ2-1 provide the parts outside the CDR3, is DARVTQTPRHKVTEMGQEVTMRCQPILGHNTVFWYRQTMMQGLELLAYFRNRAPLDDSGMPKDRFSAEMPDATLATLKIQPSEPRDSAVYFCASGLGSGQGVNEQFFGPGTRLTVL.

CDR3 in amino acids: CASSHDRENQPQHF. For the CDR3, the DNA is TGTGCCAGCAGTCATGACAGGGAAAATCAGCCCCAGCATTTT. The rearrangement joins TRBV5-5 to TRBJ1-5; TRBD1 agrees at 7 bases. V dropped 5 bases and J dropped 4; count of bases not matched to a gene: 6. The germline V gene has CDR1 SGHKS and CDR2 YYEKEE (reference sequence). The CDR3 is made up of 14 amino acids.

CDR3 DNA: TGTGCCAGCAGTGACAGCGGGGATTACAATGAGCAGTTCTTC. It is translated as CASSDSGDYNEQFF. The chain is built from TRBV25-1 and TRBJ2-1, with 7 nucleotides matching TRBD2. The V gene end was trimmed by 3 bases and the J gene end by 4 bases; junction bases not matched to a gene: 3. Germline CDR1 MGHDK, CDR2 SYGVNS. This CDR3 spans 14 amino acids.

This rearrangement joins TRBV12-3 or TRBV12-4 to TRBJ1-6; D gene uncertain. This CDR3 spans 12 amino acids. Trimming removed 3 bases from V and 8 bases from J, with 5 bases in between. The CDR3 sequence: CASSLEDSPLHF. CDR3 DNA: TGTGCCAGCAGTTTGGAGGATTCACCCCTCCACTTT.